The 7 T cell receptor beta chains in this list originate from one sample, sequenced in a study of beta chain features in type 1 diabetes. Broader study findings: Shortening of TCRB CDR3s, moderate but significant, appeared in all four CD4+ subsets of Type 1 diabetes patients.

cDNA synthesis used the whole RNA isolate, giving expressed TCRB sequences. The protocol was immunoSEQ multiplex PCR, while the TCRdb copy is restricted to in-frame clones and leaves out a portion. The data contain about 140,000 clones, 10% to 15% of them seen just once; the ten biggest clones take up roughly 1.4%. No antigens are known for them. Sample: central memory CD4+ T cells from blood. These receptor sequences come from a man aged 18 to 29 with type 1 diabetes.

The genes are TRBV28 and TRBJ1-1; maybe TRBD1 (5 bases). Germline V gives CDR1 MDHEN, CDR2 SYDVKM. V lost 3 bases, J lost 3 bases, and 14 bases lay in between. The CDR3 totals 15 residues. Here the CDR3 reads CASSFQGFPDTEAFF. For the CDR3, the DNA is TGTGCCAGCAGTTTTCAGGGTTTTCCGGACACTGAAGCTTTCTTT.

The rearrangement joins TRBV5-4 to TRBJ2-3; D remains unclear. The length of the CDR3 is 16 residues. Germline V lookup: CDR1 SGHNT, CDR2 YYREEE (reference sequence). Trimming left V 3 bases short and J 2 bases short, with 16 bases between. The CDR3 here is CASSSRGVGVTDTQYF. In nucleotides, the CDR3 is TGTGCCAGCAGCTCCCGTGGCGTTGGTGTCACAGATACGCAGTATTTT. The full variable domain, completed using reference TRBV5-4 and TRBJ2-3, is ETGVTQSPTHLIKTRGQQVTLRCSSQSGHNTVSWYQQALGQGPQFIFQYYREEENGRGNFPPRFSGLQFPNYSSELNVNALELDDSALYLCASSSRGVGVTDTQYFGPGTRLTVL.

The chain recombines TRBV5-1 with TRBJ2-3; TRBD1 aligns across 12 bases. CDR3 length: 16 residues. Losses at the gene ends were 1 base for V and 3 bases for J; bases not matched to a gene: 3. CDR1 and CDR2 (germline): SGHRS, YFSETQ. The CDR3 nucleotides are TGCGCCAGCAGCTTGACGGGACAGGGGGCTACAGATACGCAGTATTTT. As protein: CASSLTGQGATDTQYF.

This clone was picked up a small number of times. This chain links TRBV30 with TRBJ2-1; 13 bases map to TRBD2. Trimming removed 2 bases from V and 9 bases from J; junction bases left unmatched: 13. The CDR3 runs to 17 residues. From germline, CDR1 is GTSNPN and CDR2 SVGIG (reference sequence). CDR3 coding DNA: TGTGCCTGGAGTTTTAAGACTAGCGGGGGGCCGGGTAGTGAGCAGTTCTTC. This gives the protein CAWSFKTSGGPGSEQFF.

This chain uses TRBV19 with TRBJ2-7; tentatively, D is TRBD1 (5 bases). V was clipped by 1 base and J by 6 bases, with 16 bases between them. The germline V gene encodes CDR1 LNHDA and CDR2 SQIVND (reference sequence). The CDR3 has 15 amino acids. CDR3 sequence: CASSIGGTTWGEQYF. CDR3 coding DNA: TGTGCCAGTAGTATAGGGGGCACTACTTGGGGCGAGCAGTACTTC.

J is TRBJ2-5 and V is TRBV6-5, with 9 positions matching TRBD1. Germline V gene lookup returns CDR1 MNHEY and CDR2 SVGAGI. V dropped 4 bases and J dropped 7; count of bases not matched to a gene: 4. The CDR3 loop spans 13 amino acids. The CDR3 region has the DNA TGTGCCAGCAGTTTACAGGGGGCCGGGACCCAGTACTTC. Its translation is CASSLQGAGTQYF.

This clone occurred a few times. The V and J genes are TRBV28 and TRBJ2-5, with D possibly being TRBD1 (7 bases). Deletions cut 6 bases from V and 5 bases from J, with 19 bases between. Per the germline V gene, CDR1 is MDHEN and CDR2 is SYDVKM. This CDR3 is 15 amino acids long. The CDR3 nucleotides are TGTGCCAGCAGGCGCCTTCAGACAGGGAGGGAGACCCAGTACTTC. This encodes CASRRLQTGRETQYF.